These 19 T cell receptor beta chains came from one sample sequenced in a study of T cell responses to AZD1222 COVID-19 vaccine. Sequencing used immunoSEQ multiplex PCR; TCRdb keeps in-frame clones, though not all of them. The table lists around 110,000 clones, approximately 83% of them singletons, with approximately 4% in the top ten. The specimen comprised peripheral blood, sampled on day 0 of MenACWY control vaccination. Source of these receptors: an adult in good health.

The chain couples TRBV11-2 to TRBJ2-1, with D uncertain. CDR3 size: 14 residues. Trimming took off 4 bases at V and 3 bases at J, with 10 bases between the two ends. Germline CDR1 and CDR2: SGHAT and FQNNGV. DNA of the CDR3: TGTGCCAGCAGCTCCTTGACCTTCTACAATGAGCAGTTCTTC. This sequence encodes CASSSLTFYNEQFF.

This sequence joins TRBV2 and TRBJ1-5; 8 bases map to TRBD1. The germline V gene has CDR1 SNHLY and CDR2 FYNNEI. Trimming cost V 2 bases and J 9 bases; bases outside gene matches: 9. CDR3 length equals 15 residues. CDR3 amino acids: CASSETPGGQGPQHF. The CDR3 DNA sequence: TGTGCCAGCAGTGAAACCCCAGGGGGCCAGGGGCCCCAGCATTTT. Full variable domain (missing parts from reference TRBV2 and TRBJ1-5): EPEVTQTPSHQVTQMGQEVILRCVPISNHLYFYWYRQILGQKVEFLVSFYNNEISEKSEIFDDQFSVERPDGSNFTLKIRSTKLEDSAMYFCASSETPGGQGPQHFGDGTRLSIL.

J is TRBJ1-2 and V is TRBV24-1, with no clear D. Trimming removed 8 bases from V and 0 bases from J, with 12 bases in between. The CDR3 is 14 residues long. Germline CDR1 is KGHDR and CDR2 is SFDVKD. In nucleotides, the CDR3 is TGTGCCACCACAGTGACATCTCCTAACTATGGCTACACCTTC. Translated, it gives CATTVTSPNYGYTF.

The rearrangement joins TRBV11-2 to TRBJ1-3, with D unclear. V lost 0 bases to trimming and J lost 4 bases, with 10 bases between them. This CDR3 is built from 15 residues. Germline CDR1 SGHAT, CDR2 FQNNGV. Here the CDR3 reads CASSLERVLGNTIYF. CDR3 DNA sequence: TGTGCCAGCAGCTTAGAAAGGGTATTGGGAAACACCATATATTTT.

This sequence joins TRBV6-2 or TRBV6-3 and TRBJ2-7; 7 positions match TRBD1. Germline CDR1 MNHEY, CDR2 SVGEGT. There are 15 residues in the CDR3. V shed 6 bases and J 3 bases; nucleotides not matched to a gene: 11. The CDR3 DNA is TGTGCCAGCAGCCCAACCGGGACAGCAGTCTACGAGCAGTACTTC. Amino acid sequence: CASSPTGTAVYEQYF.

This rearrangement joins TRBV21-1 to TRBJ1-4; the D call of TRBD1 is as the table states it, not checked on the DNA. TRBV21-1 is given as a pseudogene. CDR3 length: 23 amino acids. The CDR3 bases are TGTGCCAGCAGCAAATACGGCGGTGACAGGGTTCTCGGGACCGGACCGTATAATGAAAAACTGTTTTTT. Translated: CASSKYGGDRVLGTGPYNEKLFF.

V gene TRBV7-8 combines with J gene TRBJ2-7, with D possibly TRBD1 on 6 matching bases. V was trimmed by 0 bases and J by 2 bases, leaving 14 bases between them. Germline loops: CDR1 SGHVS, CDR2 FQNEAQ. CDR3 length: 16 amino acids. The CDR3 loop reads CASSLAVGQGTYEQYF. In DNA form, the CDR3 reads TGTGCCAGCAGCTTAGCGGTTGGTCAGGGGACCTACGAGCAGTACTTC.

For the CDR3, the DNA is TGTGCCAGCAGCGTAGGTTCCCGACTCCCGAACACTGAAGCTTTCTTT. Translation: CASSVGSRLPNTEAFF. The V gene is TRBV9, the J gene TRBJ1-1; D call uncertain. Per the germline V gene, CDR1 is SGDLS and CDR2 is YYNGEE. This CDR3 region has 16 residues. Trimming took off 0 bases at V and 1 base at J, with 13 bases between the two ends.

The chain uses TRBV6-2 or TRBV6-3 and TRBJ2-1; TRBD1 is a possible D gene (6 bases). The length of the CDR3 is 14 residues. CDR1 is MNHEY, CDR2 SVGEGT, per germline. Deletions cut 1 base from V and 4 bases from J, with 8 bases between. CDR3 loop: CASSYLQGYNEQFF. The DNA of the CDR3 is TGTGCCAGCAGTTACTTACAGGGTTACAATGAGCAGTTCTTC.

The chain joins TRBV3-1 (or the pseudogene TRBV3-2) to TRBJ2-1; 11 bases agree with TRBD1. CDR3 length: 16 residues. The germline CDR1 and CDR2 sequences are LGHDT and YNNKEL (reference sequence). V shed 0 bases, J shed 6 bases, and the junction held 4 bases outside the gene matches. The CDR3 region is CASSQEGQGAGNEQFF. In nucleotides, the CDR3 is TGTGCCAGCAGCCAAGAAGGACAGGGGGCGGGCAATGAGCAGTTCTTC.

This clone was found once. The V call is TRBV7-2, the J call TRBJ1-2, with D possibly being TRBD1 (6 bases). The CDR3 covers 15 residues. V was shortened by 5 bases and J by 5 bases, with 18 bases between the two germline ends. Germline-derived CDR1 and CDR2 are SGHTA and FQGNSA. In DNA form, the CDR3 reads TGTGCCAGCAGCCAACGAGGGGGGCGCGAATATGGCTACACCTTC. As protein: CASSQRGGREYGYTF.

This chain uses TRBV19 with TRBJ2-1, with 15 nucleotides matching TRBD2. Germline values: CDR1 LNHDA, CDR2 SQIVND (reference sequence). The CDR3 covers 18 residues. After removal of 5 bases from V and 6 bases from J, the junction contained 11 bases not matched to a gene. The CDR3 region has the DNA TGTGCCAGTAGTGCCTGGGGACTAGCGGGGGGAGCACGCAATGAGCAGTTCTTC. It is translated as CASSAWGLAGGARNEQFF. The full variable domain, rest sourced from reference TRBV19 and TRBJ2-1, is DGGITQSPKYLFRKEGQNVTLSCEQNLNHDAMYWYRQDPGQGLRLIYYSQIVNDFQKGDIAEGYSVSREKKESFPLTVTSAQKNPTAFYLCASSAWGLAGGARNEQFFGPGTRLTVL.

Only one count was recorded for this clone. The chain recombines TRBV5-6 with TRBJ1-2, with 8 bases matching TRBD1. Germline CDR1 is SGHDT and CDR2 is YYEEEE. Trimming removed 0 bases from V and 8 bases from J; junction bases left unmatched: 9. CDR3 length: 15 residues. This CDR3 reads CASSLGRNRGKGYTF. The CDR3 coding sequence is TGTGCCAGCAGCTTGGGGCGTAACAGGGGGAAAGGCTACACCTTC.

The chain joins TRBV5-1 to TRBJ2-1; D unclear. Germline V gene lookup returns CDR1 SGHRS and CDR2 YFSETQ. Trimming left V 3 bases short and J 5 bases short, with 15 bases between. The CDR3 is 15 amino acids. The CDR3 loop reads CASSYQPGANNEQFF. The DNA of the CDR3 is TGCGCCAGCAGCTACCAGCCCGGAGCCAACAATGAGCAGTTCTTC.

This clone was counted between two and nine times. J is TRBJ1-1 and V is TRBV5-1; 10 bases agree with TRBD1. Trimming cost V 4 bases and J 4 bases; bases outside gene matches: 7. Looked up from germline, CDR1 is SGHRS and CDR2 is YFSETQ. The CDR3 is 15 residues long. For the CDR3, the DNA is TGCGCCAGCAGCCCCGGGACAGGGGACGCCACTGAAGCTTTCTTT. It is translated as CASSPGTGDATEAFF. Drawing the rest from reference TRBV5-1 and TRBJ1-1, the complete variable domain is KAGVTQTPRYLIKTRGQQVTLSCSPISGHRSVSWYQQTPGQGLQFLFEYFSETQRNKGNFPGRFSGRQFSNSRSEMNVSTLELGDSALYLCASSPGTGDATEAFFGQGTRLTVV.

V gene TRBV24-1 combines with J gene TRBJ1-4; TRBD1 is a possible D gene (5 bases). The CDR3 is made up of 14 amino acids. The germline V gene has CDR1 KGHDR and CDR2 SFDVKD. V lost 7 bases to trimming and J lost 3 bases, with 11 bases between them. CDR3 sequence reads: CATSPKGANEKLFF. The CDR3 DNA sequence: TGTGCCACCAGCCCTAAAGGGGCTAATGAAAAACTGTTTTTT.

V gene TRBV10-1 combines with J gene TRBJ2-3, with 8 bases aligning to TRBD1. After removal of 4 bases from V and 5 bases from J, the junction contained 8 bases not matched to a gene. The germline CDR1 and CDR2 sequences are WNHNN and SYGVQD (reference sequence). The CDR3 contains 15 residues. As DNA, the CDR3 is TGCGCCAGCAGTGCGACAGGGGTCAGTCGAGATACGCAGTATTTT. This codes for CASSATGVSRDTQYF.

The chain is built from TRBV6-2 or TRBV6-3 and TRBJ1-1; TRBD1 might be the D (5 bases). Germline V gene lookup returns CDR1 MNHEY and CDR2 SVGEGT. Trimming cost V 2 bases and J 0 bases, with 7 bases left between them. CDR3 length: 14 amino acids. DNA for the CDR3: TGTGCCAGCAGTTACGGGGGGATGAACACTGAAGCTTTCTTT. Translating gives CASSYGGMNTEAFF.

The CDR3 DNA follows: TGTGCCAGCAGCTTTGATCTCGGGACAGTAGCTAACTATGGCTACACCTTC. It encodes CASSFDLGTVANYGYTF. This chain uses TRBV5-5 with TRBJ1-2; 7 bases are shared with TRBD1. With V trimmed by 2 bases and J by 0 bases, 10 bases remained unmatched. The CDR3 has 17 residues. Per germline, CDR1 SGHKS and CDR2 YYEKEE (reference sequence).